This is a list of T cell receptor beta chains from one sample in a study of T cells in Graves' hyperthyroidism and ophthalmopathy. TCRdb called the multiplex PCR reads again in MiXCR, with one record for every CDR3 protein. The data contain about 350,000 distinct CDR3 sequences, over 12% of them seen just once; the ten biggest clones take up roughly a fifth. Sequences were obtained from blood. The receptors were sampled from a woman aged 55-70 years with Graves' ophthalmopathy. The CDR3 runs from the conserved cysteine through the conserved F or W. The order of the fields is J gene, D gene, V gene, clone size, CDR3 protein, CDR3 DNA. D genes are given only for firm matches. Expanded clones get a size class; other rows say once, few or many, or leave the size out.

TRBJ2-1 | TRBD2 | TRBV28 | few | CASTQGLAGANEQFF | TGTGCCAGCACCCAGGGACTAGCGGGAGCCAATGAGCAGTTCTTC
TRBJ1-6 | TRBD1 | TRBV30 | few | CAWSVGQGNSPLHF | TGTGCCTGGAGTGTAGGACAGGGGAATTCACCCCTCCACTTT
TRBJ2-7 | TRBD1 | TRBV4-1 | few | CASSRGTGWSYEQYF | TGCGCCAGCTCTCGCGGGACAGGGTGGTCCTACGAGCAGTACTTC
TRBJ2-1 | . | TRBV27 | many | CASRVGGQSNEQFF | TGTGCCAGCAGGGTTGGGGGGCAAAGCAATGAGCAGTTCTTC
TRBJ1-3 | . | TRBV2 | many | CASSVTQGDSGNTIYF | TGTGCCAGCAGTGTTACACAGGGTGACTCTGGAAACACCATATATTTT
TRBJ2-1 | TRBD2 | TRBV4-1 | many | CASSLSTFAGLVHEQFF | TGCGCCAGCAGCCTGTCGACCTTTGCGGGACTAGTCCATGAGCAGTTCTTC
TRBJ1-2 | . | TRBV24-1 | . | CATSARAGGGYTF | TGTGCCACCAGTGCCCGCGCTGGTGGTGGCTACACCTTC
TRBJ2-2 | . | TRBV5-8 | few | CASSLVGRANTGELFF | TGTGCCAGCAGCTTGGTCGGTCGAGCGAACACCGGGGAGCTGTTTTTT
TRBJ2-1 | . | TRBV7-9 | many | CASSPSGDNEQFF | TGTGCCAGCAGCCCCTCGGGGGACAATGAGCAGTTCTTC
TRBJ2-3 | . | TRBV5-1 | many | CASSLDYGGADTQYF | TGCGCCAGCAGCTTGGATTACGGGGGCGCGGATACGCAGTATTTT
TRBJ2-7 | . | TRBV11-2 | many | CASSRQARTESYEQYF | TGTGCCAGCAGTCGCCAAGCAAGGACGGAATCCTACGAGCAGTACTTC
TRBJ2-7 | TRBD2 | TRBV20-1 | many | CSAREGGRGGEQYF | TGCAGTGCTAGAGAGGGCGGGAGGGGAGGCGAGCAGTACTTC
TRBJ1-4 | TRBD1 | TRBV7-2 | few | CASRPGTENEKLFF | TGTGCCAGCAGACCCGGGACAGAAAATGAAAAACTGTTTTTT
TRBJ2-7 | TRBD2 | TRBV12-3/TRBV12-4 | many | CASSSSGTRIREQYF | TGTGCCAGCAGTTCATCCGGGACTAGGATCCGCGAGCAGTACTTC
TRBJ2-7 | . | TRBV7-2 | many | CASSKPGTYSYEQYF | TGTGCCAGCAGCAAACCCGGGACTTACTCCTACGAGCAGTACTTC
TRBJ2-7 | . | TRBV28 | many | CASSLPGQFSYEQYF | TGTGCCAGCAGTTTACCCGGACAGTTCTCCTACGAGCAGTACTTC
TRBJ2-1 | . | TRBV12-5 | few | CASGPLYEQFF | TGTGCTAGTGGTCCCTTATATGAGCAGTTCTTC
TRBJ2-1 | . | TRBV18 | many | CASSPVGDHEQFF | TGTGCCAGCTCACCTGTCGGGGACCATGAGCAGTTCTTC
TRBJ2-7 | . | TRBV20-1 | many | CSASLGYMGYEQYF | TGCAGTGCTAGCCTGGGGTACATGGGCTACGAGCAGTACTTC
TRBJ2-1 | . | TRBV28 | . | CASMELPASNEQFF | TGTGCCAGCATGGAACTGCCGGCGTCCAATGAGCAGTTCTTC
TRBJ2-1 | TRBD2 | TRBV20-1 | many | CSARPRTSGYNEQFF | TGCAGTGCTAGGCCCCGGACTAGCGGATACAATGAGCAGTTCTTC
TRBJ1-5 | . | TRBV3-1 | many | CASSQGRMSNQPQHF | TGTGCCAGCAGCCAAGGACGGATGAGCAATCAGCCCCAGCATTTT
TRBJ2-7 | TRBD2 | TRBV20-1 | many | CSPGTSGTYEQYF | TGCAGTCCCGGGACTAGCGGCACCTACGAGCAGTACTTC
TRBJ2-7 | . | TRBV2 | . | CASSESGDSEQYF | TGTGCCAGCAGTGAGTCCGGGGATAGCGAGCAGTACTTC
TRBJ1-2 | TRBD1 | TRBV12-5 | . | CASGLTGGQYGYTF | TGTGCTAGTGGTTTGACAGGGGGCCAATATGGCTACACCTTC
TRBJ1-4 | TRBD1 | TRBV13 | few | CASSLRQGVEEKLFF | TGTGCCAGCAGCCTCCGACAGGGTGTGGAAGAAAAACTGTTTTTT
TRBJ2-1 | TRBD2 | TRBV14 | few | CASSPPTSGNEQFF | TGTGCCAGCAGCCCCCCGACTAGCGGGAACGAGCAGTTCTTC
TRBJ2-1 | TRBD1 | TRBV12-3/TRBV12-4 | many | CASTMGQGLYYNEQFF | TGTGCCAGCACCATGGGACAGGGGCTTTACTACAATGAGCAGTTCTTC
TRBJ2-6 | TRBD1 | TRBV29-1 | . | CSVYDRGKNSGANVLTF | TGCAGCGTTTACGACAGGGGCAAGAACTCTGGGGCCAACGTCCTGACTTTC
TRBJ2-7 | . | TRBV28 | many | CASSLSNSYEQYF | TGTGCCAGCAGTTTAAGTAACTCCTACGAGCAGTACTTC
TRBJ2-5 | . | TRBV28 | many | CASSSLETQYF | TGTGCCAGCAGCAGCTTGGAGACCCAGTACTTC
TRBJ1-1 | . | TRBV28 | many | CASSFGLREAFF | TGTGCCAGCAGTTTTGGGCTTAGAGAAGCTTTCTTT
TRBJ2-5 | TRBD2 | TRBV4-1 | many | CASSQARHRLAGEETQYF | TGCGCCAGCAGCCAAGCCCGACACCGACTAGCGGGTGAAGAGACCCAGTACTTC
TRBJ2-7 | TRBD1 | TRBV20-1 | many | CSARTGTPEGNEQYF | TGCAGTGCTAGGACAGGGACGCCCGAGGGGAACGAGCAGTACTTC
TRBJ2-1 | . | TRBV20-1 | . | CSPDLVHEQFF | TGCAGTCCGGACTTAGTACATGAGCAGTTCTTC
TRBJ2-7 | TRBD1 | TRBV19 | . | CASSGGQGKTYEQYF | TGTGCCAGTAGTGGAGGACAGGGGAAGACCTACGAGCAGTACTTC
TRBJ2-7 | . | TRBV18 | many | CASSAGTLPADEQYF | TGTGCCAGCTCAGCCGGGACACTGCCTGCGGACGAGCAGTACTTC
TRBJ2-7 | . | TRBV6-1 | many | CASSPGGFLYEQYF | TGTGCCAGCAGTCCGGGGGGCTTCCTCTACGAGCAGTACTTC
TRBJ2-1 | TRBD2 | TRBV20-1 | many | CSVHQREGRSSYNEQFF | TGCAGTGTCCACCAGCGGGAGGGCCGGAGCTCCTACAATGAGCAGTTCTTC
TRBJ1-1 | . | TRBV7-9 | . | CASSRGTVIEAFF | TGTGCCAGCAGCCGCGGGACGGTCATCGAAGCTTTCTTT
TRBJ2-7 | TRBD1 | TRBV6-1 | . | CASSKRTGRYEQYF | TGTGCCAGCAGTAAACGGACAGGCCGTTACGAGCAGTACTTC
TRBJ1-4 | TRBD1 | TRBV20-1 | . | CSAGAGTGWNEKLFF | TGCAGTGCTGGAGCCGGGACAGGGTGGAATGAAAAACTGTTTTTT
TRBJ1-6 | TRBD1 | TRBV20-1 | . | CSARTGSSSPLHF | TGCAGTGCTCGGACAGGGTCAAGTTCACCCCTCCACTTT
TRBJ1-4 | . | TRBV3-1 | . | CASSHLQTPTTNEKLFF | TGTGCCAGCAGCCACCTACAGACGCCGACAACTAATGAAAAACTGTTTTTT
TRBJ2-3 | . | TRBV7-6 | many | CASSSPSFPDTQYF | TGTGCCAGCAGCTCCCCTAGTTTCCCAGATACGCAGTATTTT
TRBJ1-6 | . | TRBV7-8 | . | CASSLGLGNSPLHF | TGTGCCAGCAGCTTAGGTCTCGGAAATTCACCCCTCCACTTT
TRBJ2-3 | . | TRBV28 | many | CASPPSGRGGLTDTQYF | TGTGCCAGCCCCCCCAGCGGGAGAGGGGGCCTCACAGATACGCAGTATTTT